These T cell receptor beta chains were read from a single sample in a study of cytomegalovirus exposure and HLA in healthy donors. Clones were read by immunoSEQ multiplex PCR, and TCRdb kept only the in-frame ones, dropping some. This repertoire comprises just over 80,000 clones; its ten largest clones make up around 1.1%. Sequencing was done on a sample of PBMCs. These receptors came from a woman younger than 45 in good health and CMV-seronegative. Both conserved end residues are part of each CDR3. A D gene is named only where the DNA matches it firmly.

V: TRBV6-1
J: TRBJ1-4
D: TRBD1
CDR3: CASSEQVGQPNEKLFF
DNA: TGTGCCAGCAGTGAGCAGGTGGGACAGCCTAATGAAAAACTGTTTTTT

V: TRBV30
J: TRBJ1-2
D: TRBD1
CDR3: CAWSGKGTGNYGYTF
DNA: TGTGCCTGGAGTGGAAAGGGGACAGGGAACTATGGCTACACCTTC

V: TRBV15
J: TRBJ2-7
D: -
CDR3: CATSRGLVGYEQYF
DNA: TGTGCCACCAGCAGAGGGCTAGTAGGTTACGAGCAGTACTTC

V: TRBV30
J: TRBJ1-1
D: TRBD1
CDR3: CASRTGRNTEAFF
DNA: TGTGCCTCGCGGACAGGGAGAAACACTGAAGCTTTCTTT

V: TRBV12-5
J: TRBJ2-7
D: -
CDR3: CASGFEVTYEQYF
DNA: TGTGCTAGTGGTTTCGAGGTTACCTACGAGCAGTACTTC

V: TRBV2
J: TRBJ2-1
D: -
CDR3: CASSDDSYNEQFF
DNA: TGTGCCAGCAGTGATGACTCTTACAATGAGCAGTTCTTC

V: TRBV10-3
J: TRBJ1-1
D: -
CDR3: CAISGEGGNTEAFF
DNA: TGTGCCATCAGTGGGGAGGGGGGGAACACTGAAGCTTTCTTT

V: TRBV7-9
J: TRBJ2-5
D: -
CDR3: CASSPKQGQQETQYF
DNA: TGTGCCAGCAGCCCGAAGCAAGGACAGCAAGAGACCCAGTACTTC

V: TRBV27
J: TRBJ2-6
D: -
CDR3: CATSGRSGANVLTF
DNA: TGTGCCACCTCAGGGCGCTCTGGGGCCAACGTCCTGACTTTC

V: TRBV2
J: TRBJ1-6
D: -
CDR3: CASRDGGNSPLHF
DNA: TGTGCCAGCAGGGACGGCGGGAATTCACCCCTCCACTTT

V: TRBV15
J: TRBJ2-7
D: TRBD2
CDR3: CATSRQRGTYEQYF
DNA: TGTGCCACCAGCAGGCAGCGGGGGACCTACGAGCAGTACTTC

V: TRBV4-1
J: TRBJ1-2
D: TRBD1
CDR3: CASSPQGEGNYGYTF
DNA: TGCGCCAGCAGCCCCCAGGGGGAAGGGAACTATGGCTACACCTTC

V: TRBV6-1
J: TRBJ2-7
D: -
CDR3: CASRAGQSAYEQYF
DNA: TGTGCCAGCAGAGCGGGACAAAGCGCCTACGAGCAGTACTTC

V: TRBV6-1
J: TRBJ1-5
D: TRBD1
CDR3: CASRRDSNSNQHQHF
DNA: TGTGCCAGCAGGAGGGACAGTAATTCCAATCAGCACCAGCATTTT